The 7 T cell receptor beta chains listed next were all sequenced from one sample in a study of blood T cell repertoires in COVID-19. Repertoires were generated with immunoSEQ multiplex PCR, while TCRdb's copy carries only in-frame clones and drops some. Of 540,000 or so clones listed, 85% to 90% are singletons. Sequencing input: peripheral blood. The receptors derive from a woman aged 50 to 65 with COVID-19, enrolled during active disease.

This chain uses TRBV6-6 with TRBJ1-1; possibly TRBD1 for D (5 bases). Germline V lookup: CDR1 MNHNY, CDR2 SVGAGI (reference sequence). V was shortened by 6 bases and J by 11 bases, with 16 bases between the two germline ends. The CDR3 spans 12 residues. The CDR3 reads CASSRRDLGAFF. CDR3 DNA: TGTGCCAGCAGCCGACGGGACTTGGGGGCTTTCTTT.

This CDR3 is CASRTGGLEQPQHF. The CDR3 DNA reads TGTGCCAGCAGAACAGGGGGCTTGGAGCAGCCCCAGCATTTT. The chain uses TRBV6-5 and TRBJ1-5; 9 nucleotides align to TRBD1. The CDR3 contains 14 residues. CDR1 is MNHEY and CDR2 is SVGAGI in the germline V gene. The V segment lost 6 bases and the J segment 7 bases; nucleotides outside the gene matches: 7.

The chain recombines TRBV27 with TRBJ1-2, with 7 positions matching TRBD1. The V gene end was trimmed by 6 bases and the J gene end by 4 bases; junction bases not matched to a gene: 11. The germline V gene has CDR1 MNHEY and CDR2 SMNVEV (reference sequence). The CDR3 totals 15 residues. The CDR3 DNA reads TGTGCCAGCAGCCCAAAGGAGGGGGCTAGCTATGGCTACACCTTC. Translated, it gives CASSPKEGASYGYTF.

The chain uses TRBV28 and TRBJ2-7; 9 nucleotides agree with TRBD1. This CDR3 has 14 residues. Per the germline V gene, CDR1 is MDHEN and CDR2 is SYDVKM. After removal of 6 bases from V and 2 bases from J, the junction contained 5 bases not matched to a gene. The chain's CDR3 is CASRYGQGTYEQYF. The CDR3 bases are TGTGCCAGCAGATACGGACAGGGGACCTACGAGCAGTACTTC.

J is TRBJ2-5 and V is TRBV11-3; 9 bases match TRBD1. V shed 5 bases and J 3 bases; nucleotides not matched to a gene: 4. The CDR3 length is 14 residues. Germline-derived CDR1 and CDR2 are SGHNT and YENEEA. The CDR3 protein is CASSPRTGEETQYF. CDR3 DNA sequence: TGTGCCAGCAGCCCCAGGACAGGGGAAGAGACCCAGTACTTC.

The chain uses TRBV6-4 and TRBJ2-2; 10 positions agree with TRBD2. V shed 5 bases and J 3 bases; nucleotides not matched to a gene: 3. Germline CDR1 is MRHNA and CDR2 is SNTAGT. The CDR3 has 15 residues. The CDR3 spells CASSTLAGDTGELFF. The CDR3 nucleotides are TGTGCCAGCAGTACTCTAGCGGGGGACACCGGGGAGCTGTTTTTT.

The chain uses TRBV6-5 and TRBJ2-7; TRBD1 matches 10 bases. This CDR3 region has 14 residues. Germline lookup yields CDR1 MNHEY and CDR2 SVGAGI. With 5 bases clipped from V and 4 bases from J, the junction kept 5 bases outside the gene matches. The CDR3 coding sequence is TGTGCCAGCAGTCGAACGGACAGGGGGTACGAGCAGTACTTC. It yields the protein CASSRTDRGYEQYF.